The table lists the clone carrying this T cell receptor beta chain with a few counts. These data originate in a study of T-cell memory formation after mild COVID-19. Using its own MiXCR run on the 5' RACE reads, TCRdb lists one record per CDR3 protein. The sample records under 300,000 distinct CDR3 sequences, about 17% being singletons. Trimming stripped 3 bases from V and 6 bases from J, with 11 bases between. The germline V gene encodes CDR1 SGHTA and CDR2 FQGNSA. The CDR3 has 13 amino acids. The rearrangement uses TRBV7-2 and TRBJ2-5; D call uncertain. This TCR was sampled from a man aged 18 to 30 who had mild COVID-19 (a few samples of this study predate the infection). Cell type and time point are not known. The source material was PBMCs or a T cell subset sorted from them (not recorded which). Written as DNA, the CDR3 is TGTGCCAGCAGCTTGGGTATAGGGAAGACCCAGTACTTC. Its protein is CASSLGIGKTQYF.